This entry concerns a single TCR beta chain. This sample was taken from a study of identifying expanded T cells in peripheral blood. The assay was immunoSEQ multiplex PCR, and TCRdb's table has in-frame clones only and misses some. This sample has fewer than 85,000 clones, with around nine tenths found just once. With 0 bases removed from V and 10 bases from J, the gap between germline ends came to 11 bases. CDR3 size: 14 residues. CDR1 SGDLS and CDR2 YYNGEE come from the germline V gene. The chain links TRBV9 to TRBJ1-6; D call uncertain. Sequenced material: blood. This TCR came from a person aged 18 to 70 in good health. The CDR3 sequence is CASSVERRKSPLHF. CDR3 nucleotide sequence: TGTGCCAGCAGCGTAGAAAGAAGGAAGTCACCCCTCCACTTT. Full variable domain (outside the CDR3, taken from reference TRBV9 and TRBJ1-6): DSGVTQTPKHLITATGQRVTLRCSPRSGDLSVYWYQQSLDQGLQFLIQYYNGEERAKGNILERFSAQQFPDLHSELNLSSLELGDSALYFCASSVERRKSPLHFGNGTRLTVT.